Each of the 3 T cell receptor beta chains below was sequenced from the same sample in a study of blood T cell repertoires in COVID-19. Measured with immunoSEQ multiplex PCR; TCRdb has only the in-frame clones, and not every one. Seen here are roughly 180,000 clones, roughly 80% observed once, and the top ten hold approximately 7.3%. Specimen: peripheral blood. Source of these receptors: a human donor in a cohort sampled during active COVID-19.

The chain joins TRBV9 to TRBJ2-1; 8 positions agree with TRBD2. CDR3 length: 14 amino acids. Trimming at V came to 1 base and at J to 10 bases, leaving 7 bases not matched to a gene. CDR1 SGDLS and CDR2 YYNGEE come from the germline V gene. The CDR3 reads CASSVSGLAGEQFF. CDR3 in DNA: TGTGCCAGCAGCGTATCAGGACTAGCTGGAGAGCAGTTCTTC.

V gene TRBV11-3 combines with J gene TRBJ1-1; D not certain. The ends were cut back, 5 bases at V and 3 bases at J, with 13 bases in the middle. Germline CDR1 reads SGHNT; CDR2 reads YENEEA. The CDR3 has 14 amino acids. The DNA for the CDR3 is TGTGCCAGCAGCCGAAGTTTCGGAGACACTGAAGCTTTCTTT. It encodes CASSRSFGDTEAFF.

The chain carries TRBV19 and TRBJ1-6, with D maybe TRBD1 (5 bases). This CDR3 is built from 13 residues. Trimming left V 4 bases short and J 10 bases short, with 11 bases between. Germline V gene lookup returns CDR1 LNHDA and CDR2 SQIVND (reference sequence). CDR3 amino acids: CASSSRGESPLHF. As DNA, the CDR3 is TGTGCCAGTAGTAGTCGGGGGGAATCACCCCTCCACTTT.